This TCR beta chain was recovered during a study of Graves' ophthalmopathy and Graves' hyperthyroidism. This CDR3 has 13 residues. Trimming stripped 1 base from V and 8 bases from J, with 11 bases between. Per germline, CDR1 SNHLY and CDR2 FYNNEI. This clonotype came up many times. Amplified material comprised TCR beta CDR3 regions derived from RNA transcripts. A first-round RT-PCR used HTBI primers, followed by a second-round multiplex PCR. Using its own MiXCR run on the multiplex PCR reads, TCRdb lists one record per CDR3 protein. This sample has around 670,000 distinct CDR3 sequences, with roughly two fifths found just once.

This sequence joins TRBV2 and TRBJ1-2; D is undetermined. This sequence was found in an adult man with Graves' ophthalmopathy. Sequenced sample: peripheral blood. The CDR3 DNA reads TGTGCCAGCAGTGAAGAAACAATCACCGGCTACACCTTC. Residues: CASSEETITGYTF.